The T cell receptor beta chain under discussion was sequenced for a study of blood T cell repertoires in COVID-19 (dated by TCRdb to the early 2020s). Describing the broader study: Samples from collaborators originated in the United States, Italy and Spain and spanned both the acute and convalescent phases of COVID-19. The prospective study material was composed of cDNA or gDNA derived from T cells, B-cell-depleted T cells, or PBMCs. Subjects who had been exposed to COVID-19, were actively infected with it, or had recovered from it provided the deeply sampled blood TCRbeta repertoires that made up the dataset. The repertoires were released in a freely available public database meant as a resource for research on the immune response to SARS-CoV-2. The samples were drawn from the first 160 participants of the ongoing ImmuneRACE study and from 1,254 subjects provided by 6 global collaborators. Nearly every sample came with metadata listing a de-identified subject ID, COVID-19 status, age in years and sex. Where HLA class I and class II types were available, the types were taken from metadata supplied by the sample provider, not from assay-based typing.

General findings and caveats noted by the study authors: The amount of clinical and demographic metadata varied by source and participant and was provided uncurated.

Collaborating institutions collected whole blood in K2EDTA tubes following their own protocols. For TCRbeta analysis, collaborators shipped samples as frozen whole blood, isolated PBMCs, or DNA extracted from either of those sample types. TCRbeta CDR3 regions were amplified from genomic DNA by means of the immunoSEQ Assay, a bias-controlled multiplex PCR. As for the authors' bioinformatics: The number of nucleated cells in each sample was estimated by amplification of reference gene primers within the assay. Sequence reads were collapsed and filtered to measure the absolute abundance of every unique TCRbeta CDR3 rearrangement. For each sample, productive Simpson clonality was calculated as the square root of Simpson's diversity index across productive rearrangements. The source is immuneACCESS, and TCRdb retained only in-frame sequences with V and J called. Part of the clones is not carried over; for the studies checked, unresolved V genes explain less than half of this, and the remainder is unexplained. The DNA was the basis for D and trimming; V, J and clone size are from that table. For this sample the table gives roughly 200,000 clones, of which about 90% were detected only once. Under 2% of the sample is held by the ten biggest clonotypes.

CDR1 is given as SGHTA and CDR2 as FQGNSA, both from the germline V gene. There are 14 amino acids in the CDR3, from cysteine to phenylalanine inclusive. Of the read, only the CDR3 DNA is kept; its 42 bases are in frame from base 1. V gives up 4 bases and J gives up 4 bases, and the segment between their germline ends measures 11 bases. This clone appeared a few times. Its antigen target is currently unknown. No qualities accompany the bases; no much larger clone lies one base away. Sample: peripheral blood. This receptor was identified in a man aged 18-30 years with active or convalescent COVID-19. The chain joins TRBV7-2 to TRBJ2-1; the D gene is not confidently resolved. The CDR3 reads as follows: CASSSTDSYNEQFF. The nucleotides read TGTGCCAGCAGCTCCACCGACTCGTACAATGAGCAGTTCTTC.